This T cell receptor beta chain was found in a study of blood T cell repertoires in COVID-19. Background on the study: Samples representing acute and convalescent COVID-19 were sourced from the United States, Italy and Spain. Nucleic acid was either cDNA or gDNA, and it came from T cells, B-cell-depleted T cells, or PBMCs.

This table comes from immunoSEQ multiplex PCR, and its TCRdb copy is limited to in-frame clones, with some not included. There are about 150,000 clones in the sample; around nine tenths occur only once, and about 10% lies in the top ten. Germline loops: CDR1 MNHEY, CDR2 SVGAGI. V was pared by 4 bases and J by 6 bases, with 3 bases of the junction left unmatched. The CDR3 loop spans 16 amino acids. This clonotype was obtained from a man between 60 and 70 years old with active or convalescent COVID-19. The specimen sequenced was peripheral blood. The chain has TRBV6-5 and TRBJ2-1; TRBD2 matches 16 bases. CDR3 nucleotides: TGTGCCAGCAGTTGGGGACTAGCGGGAGGGGGCAATGAGCAGTTCTTC. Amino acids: CASSWGLAGGGNEQFF.